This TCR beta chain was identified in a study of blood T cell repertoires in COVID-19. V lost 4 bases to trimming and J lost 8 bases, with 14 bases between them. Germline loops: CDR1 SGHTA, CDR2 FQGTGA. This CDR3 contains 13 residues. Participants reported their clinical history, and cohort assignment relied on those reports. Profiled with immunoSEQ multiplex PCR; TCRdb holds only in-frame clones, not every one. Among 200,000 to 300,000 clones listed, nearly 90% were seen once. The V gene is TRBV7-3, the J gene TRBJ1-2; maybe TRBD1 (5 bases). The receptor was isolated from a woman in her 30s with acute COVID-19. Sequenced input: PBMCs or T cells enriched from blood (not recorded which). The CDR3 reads CASSSRDRDGYTF. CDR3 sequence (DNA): TGTGCCAGCAGCTCGCGTGACAGAGACGGCTACACCTTC.